Listed below are T cell receptor beta chains from one sample, sequenced in a study of cytomegalovirus exposure and HLA in healthy donors. The protocol was immunoSEQ multiplex PCR, while the TCRdb copy is restricted to in-frame clones and leaves out a portion. The sample lists about 140,000 clones, around two thirds occurring once. The sample taken for sequencing was PBMCs. The receptors were gathered from a male donor in good health and CMV-seronegative. Both conserved end residues are part of each CDR3. D genes are given only for firm matches. Only part of the rows carry a size: once, few, many, or a class if the clone is expanded.

J gene: TRBJ1-2; V gene: TRBV5-8; D gene: NA; clone size: NA; CDR3 DNA: TGTGCCAGCAGCTTAACCGGGACACTCCGCGGCTACACCTTC; CDR3 protein: CASSLTGTLRGYTF
J gene: TRBJ2-2; V gene: TRBV5-1; D gene: NA; clone size: NA; CDR3 DNA: TGCGCCAGCAGCACGGGCAGGGGAGCCGGGGAGCTGTTTTTT; CDR3 protein: CASSTGRGAGELFF
J gene: TRBJ1-1; V gene: TRBV30; D gene: NA; clone size: NA; CDR3 DNA: TGTGCCTGGAGTGTAATGACAGAACTGAACACTGAAGCTTTCTTT; CDR3 protein: CAWSVMTELNTEAFF
J gene: TRBJ2-1; V gene: TRBV7-3; D gene: NA; clone size: medium-sized; CDR3 DNA: TGTGCCAGCAGCTTCTCCGGGGCCTACAATGAGCAGTTCTTC; CDR3 protein: CASSFSGAYNEQFF
J gene: TRBJ2-5; V gene: TRBV2; D gene: TRBD2; clone size: few; CDR3 DNA: TGTGCCAGCAGCGGCGGGGGGCCACCCCAAGAGACCCAGTACTTC; CDR3 protein: CASSGGGPPQETQYF
J gene: TRBJ2-7; V gene: TRBV25-1; D gene: TRBD1; clone size: NA; CDR3 DNA: TGTGCCAGCAGCCCCGGGCGGGACAGGGTAGCCGAGCAGTACTTC; CDR3 protein: CASSPGRDRVAEQYF
J gene: TRBJ1-5; V gene: TRBV28; D gene: TRBD1; clone size: NA; CDR3 DNA: TGTGCCAGTACGGACAGGGTGGATCAGCCCCAGCATTTT; CDR3 protein: CASTDRVDQPQHF
J gene: TRBJ2-7; V gene: TRBV4-3; D gene: NA; clone size: once; CDR3 DNA: TGCGCCAGCAGCCAGTCAAGCAGGTCTTCGGAATACGAGCAGTACTTC; CDR3 protein: CASSQSSRSSEYEQYF
J gene: TRBJ1-1; V gene: TRBV6-6; D gene: NA; clone size: NA; CDR3 DNA: TGTGCCAGCAGTTACTTAGAACAGGGTGAAGCTTTCTTT; CDR3 protein: CASSYLEQGEAFF
J gene: TRBJ1-2; V gene: TRBV10-1; D gene: NA; clone size: NA; CDR3 DNA: TGCGCCAGCAGCCCCCCAACTAACTATGGCTACACCTTC; CDR3 protein: CASSPPTNYGYTF
J gene: TRBJ1-4; V gene: TRBV5-1; D gene: NA; clone size: NA; CDR3 DNA: TGCGCCAGCAGCCCCACGCCGGGGGGCACGACTAATGAAAAACTGTTTTTT; CDR3 protein: CASSPTPGGTTNEKLFF
J gene: TRBJ1-4; V gene: TRBV7-3; D gene: NA; clone size: NA; CDR3 DNA: TGTGCCAGCAGCCCCTCGGGGAACACTAATGAAAAACTGTTTTTT; CDR3 protein: CASSPSGNTNEKLFF
J gene: TRBJ1-6; V gene: TRBV4-1; D gene: NA; clone size: NA; CDR3 DNA: TGCGCCAGCAGCCAAGTTGCAGGTACTTCTAATTCACCCCTCCACTTT; CDR3 protein: CASSQVAGTSNSPLHF
J gene: TRBJ2-3; V gene: TRBV4-1; D gene: TRBD2; clone size: NA; CDR3 DNA: TGCGCCAGCAGCTTGGAAGCGGGAACTAGCACAGATACGCAGTATTTT; CDR3 protein: CASSLEAGTSTDTQYF
J gene: TRBJ2-7; V gene: TRBV10-3; D gene: TRBD1; clone size: NA; CDR3 DNA: TGTGCCATCAGTGCTGGGACAGACTACGAGCAGTACTTC; CDR3 protein: CAISAGTDYEQYF
J gene: TRBJ2-5; V gene: TRBV4-1; D gene: TRBD1; clone size: NA; CDR3 DNA: TGCGCCAGCAGCCAAGAGAGGGGGCAGGAGACCCAGTACTTC; CDR3 protein: CASSQERGQETQYF
J gene: TRBJ1-2; V gene: TRBV5-6; D gene: NA; clone size: NA; CDR3 DNA: TGTGCCAGCGATAGGGCAGGGGAGGGCTACACCTTC; CDR3 protein: CASDRAGEGYTF
J gene: TRBJ2-7; V gene: TRBV27; D gene: NA; clone size: NA; CDR3 DNA: TGTGCCAGCAGTTTATGGGGGGGCGCGCGGGAGCAGTACTTC; CDR3 protein: CASSLWGGAREQYF
J gene: TRBJ1-3; V gene: TRBV6-5; D gene: NA; clone size: NA; CDR3 DNA: TGTGCCAGCAGTTACTCGATTCAGGGATCCGGAAACACCATATATTTT; CDR3 protein: CASSYSIQGSGNTIYF
J gene: TRBJ2-5; V gene: TRBV2; D gene: NA; clone size: once; CDR3 DNA: TGTGCCAGCAGTGATCAACAAGAGACCCAGTACTTC; CDR3 protein: CASSDQQETQYF
J gene: TRBJ1-5; V gene: TRBV5-5; D gene: NA; clone size: once; CDR3 DNA: TGTGCCAGCAGCTTGGAGGGCGGGGGGGGAGGCAATCAGCCCCAGCATTTT; CDR3 protein: CASSLEGGGGGNQPQHF
J gene: TRBJ2-1; V gene: TRBV12-5; D gene: TRBD2; clone size: few; CDR3 DNA: TGTGCTAGTGCCCCTCCCGGGACTAGCGCTGTTAATGAGCAGTTCTTC; CDR3 protein: CASAPPGTSAVNEQFF
J gene: TRBJ2-1; V gene: TRBV7-9; D gene: TRBD1; clone size: NA; CDR3 DNA: TGTGCCAGCAGCCAAGGGACAGGGAGGGTAGGGTTCAATGAGCAGTTCTTC; CDR3 protein: CASSQGTGRVGFNEQFF
J gene: TRBJ1-5; V gene: TRBV11-2; D gene: NA; clone size: NA; CDR3 DNA: TGTGCCAGCAGCTCGACAGACAGCCAGCCCCAGCATTTT; CDR3 protein: CASSSTDSQPQHF
J gene: TRBJ1-1; V gene: TRBV19; D gene: TRBD1; clone size: NA; CDR3 DNA: TGTGCCAGTAGCCTGGACAGGGTAGACTTGAACACTGAAGCTTTCTTT; CDR3 protein: CASSLDRVDLNTEAFF
J gene: TRBJ1-2; V gene: TRBV5-1; D gene: TRBD1; clone size: few; CDR3 DNA: TGCGCCAGCAGCTTCGTCTTTTCTGGGACAGGGAATGGCTACACCTTC; CDR3 protein: CASSFVFSGTGNGYTF
J gene: TRBJ2-3; V gene: TRBV2; D gene: TRBD1; clone size: NA; CDR3 DNA: TGTGCCAGTGACGACCGGGACAGGGGGCTGGATACGCAGTATTTT; CDR3 protein: CASDDRDRGLDTQYF
J gene: TRBJ1-5; V gene: TRBV7-9; D gene: TRBD1; clone size: NA; CDR3 DNA: TGTGCCAGCAGCCCACAGGGGAATAGCAATCAGCCCCAGCATTTT; CDR3 protein: CASSPQGNSNQPQHF
J gene: TRBJ2-7; V gene: TRBV19; D gene: NA; clone size: NA; CDR3 DNA: TGTGCCAGTAGTATTTCGAGAAGCTACGAGCAGTACTTC; CDR3 protein: CASSISRSYEQYF
J gene: TRBJ2-4; V gene: TRBV11-2; D gene: TRBD2; clone size: few; CDR3 DNA: TGTGCCAGCAGCCCCTGGGACCGGGGGGACATTCAGTACTTC; CDR3 protein: CASSPWDRGDIQYF
J gene: TRBJ2-5; V gene: TRBV6-6; D gene: TRBD2; clone size: NA; CDR3 DNA: TGTGCCAGCAGTTACCGCGGCCTAGCGGACCAAGAGACCCAGTACTTC; CDR3 protein: CASSYRGLADQETQYF
J gene: TRBJ2-6; V gene: TRBV10-3; D gene: NA; clone size: NA; CDR3 DNA: TGTGCCGCGGCCGGGCCGCCAGGGACTGGGGCCAACGTCCTGACTTTC; CDR3 protein: CAAAGPPGTGANVLTF
J gene: TRBJ1-1; V gene: TRBV29-1; D gene: NA; clone size: NA; CDR3 DNA: TGCAGCGTTGAAGGGGAGCTTGGGAACACTGAAGCTTTCTTT; CDR3 protein: CSVEGELGNTEAFF
J gene: TRBJ1-2; V gene: TRBV6-5; D gene: NA; clone size: NA; CDR3 DNA: TGTGCCAGCAGTTACGGACAACTTAACTATGGCTACACCTTC; CDR3 protein: CASSYGQLNYGYTF
J gene: TRBJ2-7; V gene: TRBV9; D gene: TRBD1; clone size: NA; CDR3 DNA: TGTGCCAGCAGTTTAGGACAGGGAGGCTCCTACGAGCAGTACTTC; CDR3 protein: CASSLGQGGSYEQYF
J gene: TRBJ2-6; V gene: TRBV18; D gene: NA; clone size: NA; CDR3 DNA: TGTGCCAGCTCACCCTACGCTATTACTCAACTCCTCTCTGGGGCCAACGTCCTGACTTTC; CDR3 protein: CASSPYAITQLLSGANVLTF
J gene: TRBJ1-6; V gene: TRBV7-9; D gene: TRBD1; clone size: NA; CDR3 DNA: TGTGCCAGCAGCACAAGACAGGGCTATAATTCACCCCTCCACTTT; CDR3 protein: CASSTRQGYNSPLHF
J gene: TRBJ1-5; V gene: TRBV19; D gene: NA; clone size: NA; CDR3 DNA: TGTGCCAGTAGTAATCAGGGAGGGGGGAGCAATCAGCCCCAGCATTTT; CDR3 protein: CASSNQGGGSNQPQHF
J gene: TRBJ1-1; V gene: TRBV10-2; D gene: NA; clone size: NA; CDR3 DNA: TGCGCCAGCAGTGAAAGGGGGGAAGCTTTCTTT; CDR3 protein: CASSERGEAFF
J gene: TRBJ2-3; V gene: TRBV7-2; D gene: TRBD2; clone size: NA; CDR3 DNA: TGTGCCAGCAGCTTTAGCGGGGGGGCCGGAACAGATACGCAGTATTTT; CDR3 protein: CASSFSGGAGTDTQYF
J gene: TRBJ2-5; V gene: TRBV4-2; D gene: NA; clone size: few; CDR3 DNA: TGTGCCAGCAGCCAAAGGGAGGGGGGGGCGGAGACCCAGTACTTC; CDR3 protein: CASSQREGGAETQYF
J gene: TRBJ2-3; V gene: TRBV19; D gene: TRBD1; clone size: NA; CDR3 DNA: TGTGCCAGTAGTAGAAACGCAGGGGGACGGGGCACAGATACGCAGTATTTT; CDR3 protein: CASSRNAGGRGTDTQYF
J gene: TRBJ2-7; V gene: TRBV5-4; D gene: NA; clone size: NA; CDR3 DNA: TGTGCCAGCAGCTTGACAGGCCCCTACGAGCAGTACTTC; CDR3 protein: CASSLTGPYEQYF